What follows describes a single T cell receptor (beta chain). This receptor's antigen is unknown. No base quality values were provided; no much bigger clone lies one nucleotide off. The immunoSEQ Assay, a bias-controlled multiplex PCR, was used to amplify TCRbeta CDR3 regions from genomic DNA. The original pipeline was this. The number of nucleated cells in each sample was estimated from the amplification of reference gene primers within the assay. Sequence reads were collapsed and filtered to measure the absolute abundance of every unique TCRbeta CDR3 rearrangement. For each sample, productive Simpson clonality was calculated as the square root of Simpson's diversity index across productive rearrangements. TCRdb carries this immuneACCESS record with in-frame sequences only. Its versions omit some clonotypes, under half of them owing to an unresolved V gene in the studies checked, with the rest unexplained. V, J and clone size reflect that table, while D and trimming were determined from the DNA. The sample table records tens of thousands of clones; around 84% of these occur just once. The top ten constitute 7.4% of the sample.

The data belong to a study of blood T cell repertoires in COVID-19 (dated by TCRdb to about 2020). At the level of the whole study: Samples covering the acute and convalescent phases of COVID-19 were provided by collaborators in the United States, Italy and Spain. The prospective study material was composed of cDNA or gDNA derived from T cells, B-cell-depleted T cells, or PBMCs. Deeply sampled blood TCRbeta repertoires from subjects exposed to, actively infected with, or recovered from COVID-19 were included in the dataset. The repertoires were made available in a free public database intended to serve as a resource for research on the immune response to SARS-CoV-2. The samples were drawn from two sources: the first 160 participants of the ongoing ImmuneRACE study, and 1,254 subjects contributed by 6 global collaborators. A de-identified subject ID, COVID-19 status, age in years and sex were almost always included in the sample metadata. Where available, HLA class I and class II types were obtained from metadata supplied by the sample provider rather than from assay-based typing.

General findings and caveats noted by the study authors: The amount of clinical and demographic metadata varied by source and participant and was provided uncurated.

Each collaborating institution followed its own protocols to collect whole blood in K2EDTA tubes. For TCRbeta analysis, collaborators shipped samples in one of three forms: frozen whole blood, isolated PBMCs, or DNA extracted from either of those sample types. What was sequenced was peripheral blood. This receptor was identified in a human donor with active COVID-19. The donor label of this sample is uncertain.

The nucleotide sequence is given as TGTGCCAGCAGCTTCCCCCCCTCGCGCCCTTCGAACACTGAAGCTTTCTTT. It encodes CASSFPPSRPSNTEAFF. The chain is made from TRBV7-9 and TRBJ1-1, with the D gene not confidently named. Reading the germline V gene (reference sequence) gives CDR1 SEHNR and CDR2 FQNEAQ. Relative to germline, V is 3 bases shorter and J is 1 base shorter, with 18 bases between their ends. The CDR3, cysteine through phenylalanine, is 17 amino acids long. CDR3 DNA only is kept here, 51 bases in frame from base 1.